Listed below are T cell receptor beta chains from one sample, sequenced in a study of neurological immune-mediated disorders. Using its own MiXCR run on the 5' RACE reads, TCRdb lists one record per CDR3 protein. This sample has some 76,000 distinct CDR3 sequences; roughly 3.1% occur once, and the top ten carry 4.5% to 6.5%. Sequenced sample: PBMCs. The receptors originated from a woman in her forties or fifties with multiple sclerosis. The CDR3 runs from the conserved cysteine through the conserved F or W. The order of the fields is V gene, D gene, J gene, clone size, CDR3 DNA, CDR3 protein. D genes are given only for firm matches. Some rows have no size entry. The others give once, few or many, or a class for an expanded clone.

TRBV29-1	NA	TRBJ2-1	few	TGCAGCGTTGAAATTAGCGCGAGCTCCTACAATGAGCAGTTCTTC	CSVEISASSYNEQFF
TRBV27	TRBD1	TRBJ1-5	many	TGTGCCAGCAGCCCCAATGGACAGGGTAGACTTCAGCCCCAGCATTTT	CASSPNGQGRLQPQHF
TRBV12-3/TRBV12-4	TRBD2	TRBJ2-1	many	TGTGCCAGCAGTCTCGCCGGGACTAGCGGCTCCCAGTTCTTC	CASSLAGTSGSQFF
TRBV20-1	TRBD2	TRBJ2-1	many	TGCAGCGTTCCTAGCGGAGATTACAATGAGCAGTTCTTC	CSVPSGDYNEQFF
TRBV12-3/TRBV12-4	NA	TRBJ2-1	many	TGTGCCAGCAGTTTGGTCGGAGCCGGACTAAGCTCCTACAATGAGCAGTTCTTC	CASSLVGAGLSSYNEQFF
TRBV7-2	TRBD2	TRBJ2-3	NA	TGTGCCAGCAGCCTGACTAGCGGGGTGACAGATACGCAGTATTTT	CASSLTSGVTDTQYF
TRBV5-1	NA	TRBJ2-7	many	TGCGCCAGCAGCTTGGTAGGCTACGAGCAGTACTTC	CASSLVGYEQYF
TRBV2	TRBD1	TRBJ2-7	many	TGTGCCAGCAGTGAGGGACAGGCCCCCTACGAGCAGTACTTC	CASSEGQAPYEQYF
TRBV7-9	NA	TRBJ2-3	many	TGTGCCAGCAGCTTAGCGTGGCGTGGGCAGTATTTT	CASSLAWRGQYF
TRBV20-1	NA	TRBJ1-2	many	TGCAGTGCTAGAGTTGGAGTAAACTATGGCTACACCTTC	CSARVGVNYGYTF
TRBV20-1	TRBD1	TRBJ2-7	many	TGCAGTGCTAATCAAGGACAGGGAGGCGAGCAGTACTTC	CSANQGQGGEQYF
TRBV5-1	TRBD1	TRBJ2-2	many	TGCGCCAGCAGCCTTACAGGGGACATTAACACCGGGGAGCTGTTTTTT	CASSLTGDINTGELFF
TRBV4-3	NA	TRBJ2-2	many	TGCGCCAGCAGCCAAGATGTGGGAGAGATTTCCGGGGAGCTGTTTTTT	CASSQDVGEISGELFF
TRBV4-2	TRBD1	TRBJ1-3	many	TGTGCCAGCAGCCAAGATCCGATCTGGGACAGTGGGTATAGAAACACCATATATTTT	CASSQDPIWDSGYRNTIYF
TRBV15	NA	TRBJ1-5	many	TGTGCCACCAGCAGAGACAGGGTGTCGGGAGCCCAGCATTTT	CATSRDRVSGAQHF
TRBV7-6	NA	TRBJ2-3	NA	TGTGCCAGCAGCATATCCGGAAGAACGGCTAGCACAGATACGCAGTATTTT	CASSISGRTASTDTQYF
TRBV6-1	NA	TRBJ1-4	many	TGTGCCAGCAGTGGAGGACCTCCGGGGGCGGAAAAACTGTTTTTT	CASSGGPPGAEKLFF
TRBV7-2	NA	TRBJ1-4	many	TGTGCCAGCAGCCTGCGAGGAGGGCCCAATGAAAAACTGTTTTTT	CASSLRGGPNEKLFF
TRBV7-2	TRBD2	TRBJ2-3	many	TGTGCCAGCAGCCCCCCGGGACTAGCGGGAGGAGATACGCAGTATTTT	CASSPPGLAGGDTQYF
TRBV20-1	NA	TRBJ2-5	many	TGCAGTGCTAGAGATACCGGGTACGAGGAGACCCAGTACTTC	CSARDTGYEETQYF
TRBV5-1	NA	TRBJ2-2	many	TGCGCCAGCAGCGGGAGGGAGCTGTTTTTT	CASSGRELFF
TRBV19	NA	TRBJ1-1	NA	TGTGCCAGTAGTATTGGAGGGAACACTGAAGCTTTCTTT	CASSIGGNTEAFF
TRBV7-2	NA	TRBJ2-1	many	TGTGCCAGCAGCTATAGGGGGGCGGGAGTACGCGATGAGCAGTTCTTC	CASSYRGAGVRDEQFF
TRBV6-2/TRBV6-3	NA	TRBJ1-1	many	TGTGCCGTAGCGGAGGGTTGGGCTGAAGCTTTCTTT	CAVAEGWAEAFF
TRBV5-1	NA	TRBJ2-1	many	TGCGCCAGCAGCTTAACCTTAGGGCCTTACAATGAGCAGTTCTTC	CASSLTLGPYNEQFF
TRBV5-1	NA	TRBJ2-1	many	TGCGCCAGCAGCTTGGACAGCCACAATGAGCAGTTCTTC	CASSLDSHNEQFF
TRBV20-1	NA	TRBJ1-2	many	TGCAGTGCTAGACGGAACACAGGCGTTATTGGCTACACCTTC	CSARRNTGVIGYTF
TRBV5-1	TRBD2	TRBJ2-5	many	TGCGCCAGCAGCTGGGGACTAGCCTTAGAAGAGACCCAGTACTTC	CASSWGLALEETQYF
TRBV7-2	NA	TRBJ2-3	many	TGTGCCAGCAGCCTTCAGATCACAGATACGCAGTATTTT	CASSLQITDTQYF
TRBV5-1	NA	TRBJ1-2	many	TGCGCCAGCAGCTTAAGGGCAGACTATGGCTACACCTTC	CASSLRADYGYTF
TRBV27	NA	TRBJ1-5	many	TGTGCCAGCAGTTTTAAGGGGAATCAGCCCCAGCATTTT	CASSFKGNQPQHF
TRBV5-1	NA	TRBJ1-6	many	TGCGCCAGCAGCCCACGCCCGGATAATTCACCCCTCCACTTT	CASSPRPDNSPLHF
TRBV6-5	NA	TRBJ2-7	many	TGTGCCAGCAGCCGGGACCCATACGAGCAGTACTTC	CASSRDPYEQYF
TRBV11-3	NA	TRBJ1-2	few	TGTGCCAGCAGCTTAGATTACCAATATGGCTACACCTTC	CASSLDYQYGYTF
TRBV5-1	TRBD2	TRBJ2-1	few	TGCGCCAGCAGCTTGTTCGCTAGCGGGGGGAGCTCCTACAATGAGCAGTTCTTC	CASSLFASGGSSYNEQFF
TRBV27	TRBD2	TRBJ2-7	many	TGTGCCAGCAGTCGCCTAGCGGGAGGGGTTTCCTACGAGCAGTACTTC	CASSRLAGGVSYEQYF
TRBV5-1	NA	TRBJ2-3	many	TGCGCCAGCATGACCCGAGGAGGTGATACGCAGTATTTT	CASMTRGGDTQYF
TRBV5-1	NA	TRBJ2-2	many	TGCGCCAGCAGCTTGACAGGATCCGGGGAGCTGTTTTTT	CASSLTGSGELFF
TRBV7-2	NA	TRBJ2-1	many	TGTGCCAGCAGCCACCGCGGGTCCAATGAGCAGTTCTTC	CASSHRGSNEQFF
TRBV28	NA	TRBJ1-5	many	TGTGCCAGCAGTTTATACAGAAATAGCAATCAGCCCCAGCATTTT	CASSLYRNSNQPQHF
TRBV14	TRBD1	TRBJ2-1	many	TGTGCCAGCAGGCACAGGGGCCCCCCCCCAACTGATGAGCAGTTCTTC	CASRHRGPPPTDEQFF
TRBV4-3	NA	TRBJ2-1	many	TGCGCCAGCAGCCAAGCCTACACAGCACGGGAGCAGTTCTTC	CASSQAYTAREQFF
TRBV2	NA	TRBJ1-4	many	TGTGCCAGCACCCGCCGCAGGGAACCAACTAATGAAAAACTGTTTTTT	CASTRRREPTNEKLFF
TRBV12-3/TRBV12-4	NA	TRBJ1-4	many	TGTGCCAGCAGTTTGGTGGTTTCTGAAAAACTGTTTTTT	CASSLVVSEKLFF
TRBV4-1	TRBD1	TRBJ2-7	many	TGCGCCAGCAGCCTTTCCGGGACAGCCTACGAGCAGTACTTC	CASSLSGTAYEQYF
TRBV12-5	NA	TRBJ1-6	NA	TGTGCTAGTGCCTCAGTACGAGGGGCGCAAAATAATTCACCCCTCCACTTT	CASASVRGAQNNSPLHF
TRBV5-1	NA	TRBJ1-5	many	TGCGCCAGCAGCTTCGGGGATAGCAATCAGCCCCAGCATTTT	CASSFGDSNQPQHF
TRBV3-1	NA	TRBJ2-5	many	TGTGCCAGCTCGTTGGGGGTCGCCCAAGAGACCCAGTACTTC	CASSLGVAQETQYF
TRBV20-1	TRBD2	TRBJ2-7	many	TGCAGTGCTAGAGACCCGGGACTAGCGGGGGGTATCTCCTACGAGCAGTACTTC	CSARDPGLAGGISYEQYF